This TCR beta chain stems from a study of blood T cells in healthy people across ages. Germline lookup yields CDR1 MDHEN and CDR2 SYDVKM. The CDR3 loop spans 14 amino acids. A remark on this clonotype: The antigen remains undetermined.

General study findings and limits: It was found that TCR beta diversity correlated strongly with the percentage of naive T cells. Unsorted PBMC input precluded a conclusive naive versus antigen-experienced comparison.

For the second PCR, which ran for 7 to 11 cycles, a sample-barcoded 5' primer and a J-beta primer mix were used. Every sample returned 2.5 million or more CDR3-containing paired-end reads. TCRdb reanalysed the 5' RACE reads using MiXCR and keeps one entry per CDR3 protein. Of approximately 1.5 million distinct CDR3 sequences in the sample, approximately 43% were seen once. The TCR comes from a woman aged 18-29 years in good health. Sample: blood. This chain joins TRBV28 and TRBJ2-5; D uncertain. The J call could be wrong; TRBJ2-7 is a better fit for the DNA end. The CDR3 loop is CASSRAPGFYEQYF. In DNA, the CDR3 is TGTGCCAGCAGCCGAGCCCCAGGCTTCTACGAGCAGTACTTC.